Following are 26 T cell receptor beta chains from one sample sequenced in a study of control samples from healthy donors and cancer patients. Method: immunoSEQ multiplex PCR; TCRdb's copy keeps in-frame clones and lacks some. The sample has about 220,000 clones, roughly 94% seen once; the top ten hold approximately 1.5%. Sequenced input: blood. Every receptor here comes from a man in his fifties or sixties in good health.

This clone was seen a single time. The chain couples TRBV4-3 to TRBJ2-4; D remains unclear. Per germline, CDR1 LGHNA and CDR2 YSLEER. Trimming removed 3 bases at V and 0 bases at J, with 15 bases between. The CDR3 spans 17 residues. The CDR3 loop is CASSHAIPSLAKNIQYF. Written as DNA, the CDR3 is TGCGCCAGCAGCCACGCAATACCTAGTTTAGCCAAAAACATTCAGTACTTC.

This clone was seen once. The rearrangement uses TRBV10-3 and TRBJ2-5; TRBD1 is a possible D gene (5 bases). Trimming cost V 2 bases and J 2 bases, with 9 bases left between them. CDR3 length: 14 residues. The V gene's germline CDR1 is ENHRY and CDR2 SYGVKD. The CDR3, as DNA: TGTGCCATCAGTGAGGACAGATTACAAGAGACCCAGTACTTC. This codes for CAISEDRLQETQYF.

The chain joins TRBV2 to TRBJ1-1; weak D call: TRBD1 (6 bases). V was pared by 1 base and J by 5 bases, with 11 bases between. Germline CDR1 and CDR2: SNHLY and FYNNEI. The CDR3 is made up of 14 amino acids. DNA of the CDR3: TGTGCCAGCAGTGAAGGGCAGGGGTGGACTGAAGCTTTCTTT. It yields the protein CASSEGQGWTEAFF.

The chain employs TRBV5-1 and TRBJ1-4; D is undetermined. Looked up from germline, CDR1 is SGHRS and CDR2 is YFSETQ. V lost 1 base and J lost 0, with 16 bases in between. The CDR3 runs to 18 residues. The DNA of the CDR3 is TGCGCCAGCAGCTTGCTTTCCCCGTACAGTGCAACTAATGAAAAACTGTTTTTT. Residues: CASSLLSPYSATNEKLFF. Combining the CDR3 with reference TRBV5-1 and TRBJ1-4 gives the whole variable domain KAGVTQTPRYLIKTRGQQVTLSCSPISGHRSVSWYQQTPGQGLQFLFEYFSETQRNKGNFPGRFSGRQFSNSRSEMNVSTLELGDSALYLCASSLLSPYSATNEKLFFGSGTQLSVL.

V and J are TRBV7-8 and TRBJ1-5; 9 bases are a match to TRBD1. CDR1 SGHVS and CDR2 FQNEAQ come from the germline V gene. This CDR3 is 15 amino acids long. With V trimmed by 5 bases and J by 4 bases, 6 bases remained unmatched. The CDR3 protein is CASSGEGQGNQPQHF. The CDR3 DNA is TGTGCCAGCAGCGGGGAGGGACAGGGAAATCAGCCCCAGCATTTT. Full variable domain (outside the CDR3, taken from reference TRBV7-8 and TRBJ1-5): GAGVSQSPRYKVAKRGQDVALRCDPISGHVSLFWYQQALGQGPEFLTYFQNEAQLDKSGLPSDRFFAERPEGSVSTLKIQRTQQEDSAVYLCASSGEGQGNQPQHFGDGTRLSIL.

This rearrangement joins TRBV6-1 to TRBJ1-1; possible D gene TRBD1, 5 bases. Germline CDR1 reads MNHNS; CDR2 reads SASEGT. V lost 1 base to trimming and J lost 7 bases, with 10 bases between them. The CDR3 spans 13 residues. The DNA for the CDR3 is TGTGCCAGCAGTGAAGGGGGGACTCTTGAAGCTTTCTTT. This encodes CASSEGGTLEAFF.

V usage is TRBV7-2 and J usage is TRBJ2-7; 12 nucleotides agree with TRBD2. Germline loops: CDR1 SGHTA, CDR2 FQGNSA. The J segment lost 6 bases and the V segment lost 5 bases, leaving 8 bases of the junction unmatched. The CDR3 extends over 15 amino acids. In DNA form, the CDR3 reads TGTGCCAGCAGCCCAGGACTAGCGGGGAGGGGCGAGCAGTACTTC. The encoded protein is CASSPGLAGRGEQYF.

The chain employs TRBV6-5 and TRBJ1-6, with TRBD1 as a possible D gene (5 bases). This CDR3 contains 14 residues. CDR1 MNHEY and CDR2 SVGAGI come from the germline V gene. Trimming stripped 6 bases from V and 10 bases from J, with 16 bases between. The CDR3 DNA reads as TGTGCCAGCAGAGAGCGGGGGGAGGGATCACCCCTCCACTTT. Its protein is CASRERGEGSPLHF.

This chain connects TRBV7-3 to TRBJ1-2; 10 positions agree with TRBD1. This CDR3 is 18 amino acids long. V lost 3 bases to trimming and J lost 1 base; unmatched junction nucleotides: 11. Germline V lookup: CDR1 SGHTA, CDR2 FQGTGA. As DNA, the CDR3 is TGTGCCAGCAGCTTGTTTCCGGGACAGGGGCCCCTTAACTATGGCTACACCTTC. Amino acids: CASSLFPGQGPLNYGYTF.

This clone is a singleton in its sample. This sequence joins TRBV19 and TRBJ1-4; 8 bases align to TRBD1. The CDR3 loop spans 14 amino acids. Germline values: CDR1 LNHDA, CDR2 SQIVND (reference sequence). V trimming: 6 bases; J trimming: 4 bases; junction bases outside the gene matches: 4. The DNA of the CDR3 is TGTGCCAGTAGACCCACAGGGGGTAATGAAAAACTGTTTTTT. Its protein is CASRPTGGNEKLFF.

This clone was picked up one time. The genes are TRBV15 and TRBJ1-1; D is uncertain. V was shortened by 1 base and J by 4 bases, with 7 bases between the two germline ends. The CDR3 runs 13 residues. Germline CDR1 and CDR2: LNHNV and YYDKDF (reference sequence). CDR3 amino acids: CATSRVPGTEAFF. CDR3 nucleotide sequence: TGTGCCACCAGCAGAGTCCCGGGCACTGAAGCTTTCTTT.

V gene TRBV3-1 (or the pseudogene TRBV3-2) combines with J gene TRBJ2-7; maybe TRBD1 (5 bases). This CDR3 is 14 amino acids long. CDR1 is LGHDT, CDR2 YNNKEL, per germline (reference sequence). Trimming took off 1 base at V and 6 bases at J, with 13 bases between the two ends. The CDR3 DNA is TGTGCCAGCAGCCAAGTACAGGAAAAGGGCGAGCAGTACTTC. This sequence encodes CASSQVQEKGEQYF.

The V and J genes are TRBV19 and TRBJ1-2; no clear D gene. In germline, CDR1 is LNHDA, CDR2 SQIVND (reference sequence). Trimming removed 6 bases from V and 6 bases from J, with 17 bases in between. The CDR3 length is 14 residues. The CDR3 region has the DNA TGTGCCAGTAGCGGGAACAGCTATCGAGATGGCTACACCTTC. It translates to CASSGNSYRDGYTF.

The genes are TRBV6-5 and TRBJ2-7; TRBD2 matches at 7 bases. This CDR3 contains 15 residues. Germline lookup yields CDR1 MNHEY and CDR2 SVGAGI. The J segment lost 1 base and the V segment lost 5 bases, leaving 8 bases of the junction unmatched. Here the CDR3 DNA reads TGTGCCAGCAGTATAGGGGCTAGCGGTTCCTACGAGCAGTACTTC. It specifies CASSIGASGSYEQYF.

This chain links TRBV28 with TRBJ2-7; 11 nucleotides match TRBD2. The CDR3 extends over 14 amino acids. Germline V gives CDR1 MDHEN, CDR2 SYDVKM. J lost 6 bases, V lost 7 bases, and 8 bases had no gene match. The DNA of the CDR3 is TGTGCCAGCATGGGGGGAGGACTAGCGGGCGAGCAGTACTTC. Encoded protein: CASMGGGLAGEQYF.

This chain links TRBV3-1 (or the pseudogene TRBV3-2) with TRBJ2-2, with unresolved D. CDR3 size: 14 residues. Germline-derived CDR1 and CDR2 are LGHDT and YNNKEL (reference sequence). Trimming took off 4 bases at V and 0 bases at J, with 6 bases between the two ends. This chain's CDR3 is CASSRDSNTGELFF. The DNA for the CDR3 is TGTGCCAGCAGCCGTGATTCGAACACCGGGGAGCTGTTTTTT.

This sequence joins TRBV18 and TRBJ1-1; unclear D gene. V lost 3 bases, J lost 3 bases, and 14 bases lay in between. From germline, CDR1 is KGHSH and CDR2 LQKENI. This CDR3 has 15 residues. The CDR3 reads CASSPAYREDTEAFF. The CDR3 bases are TGTGCCAGCTCACCCGCGTACCGGGAAGACACTGAAGCTTTCTTT. Combining the CDR3 with reference TRBV18 and TRBJ1-1 gives the whole variable domain NAGVMQNPRHLVRRRGQEARLRCSPMKGHSHVYWYRQLPEEGLKFMVYLQKENIIDESGMPKERFSAEFPKEGPSILRIQQVVRGDSAAYFCASSPAYREDTEAFFGQGTRLTVV.

This rearrangement joins TRBV6-5 to TRBJ1-1; no definite D call. Germline CDR1 MNHEY, CDR2 SVGAGI. Trimming shortened V by 4 bases and J by 1 base, and 10 bases separated the two germline ends. The CDR3 covers 14 residues. The CDR3 here is CASSSPWENTEAFF. CDR3 bases: TGTGCCAGCAGTTCTCCCTGGGAGAACACTGAAGCTTTCTTT.

The CDR3 here is CASSLLQGVNEQFF. The DNA of the CDR3 is TGTGCCAGCAGCTTGTTACAGGGAGTGAATGAGCAGTTCTTC. This chain connects TRBV5-6 to TRBJ2-1; D may be TRBD1 (6 bases). Trimming shortened V by 1 base and J by 7 bases, and 12 bases separated the two germline ends. The CDR3 consists of 14 residues. Germline V gene data show CDR1 as SGHDT and CDR2 as YYEEEE.

The chain employs TRBV7-2 and TRBJ1-2; D is undetermined. The CDR3 totals 16 residues. The V gene's germline CDR1 is SGHTA and CDR2 FQGNSA. V was shortened by 5 bases and J by 4 bases, with 20 bases between the two germline ends. In DNA form, the CDR3 reads TGTGCCAGCAGCCCCAACCCTACTGGCCCCATCTATGGCTACACCTTC. Translating gives CASSPNPTGPIYGYTF.

This clone was seen only once. This chain joins TRBV18 and TRBJ1-4; possibly TRBD1 for D (5 bases). The V and J ends lost 3 bases and 4 bases respectively, with 6 bases between them. CDR1 KGHSH and CDR2 LQKENI come from the germline V gene. The CDR3 is 13 residues long. The CDR3 coding sequence is TGTGCCAGCTCACCGGGGGTTAATGAAAAACTGTTTTTT. It is translated as CASSPGVNEKLFF.

This chain connects TRBV5-6 to TRBJ1-6, with D possibly being TRBD1 (5 bases). This CDR3 has 16 residues. Germline-derived CDR1 and CDR2 are SGHDT and YYEEEE. The V end was cut by 2 bases, the J end by 6 bases, with 15 bases between. This CDR3 reads CASSFRTRLFNSPLHF. The CDR3 DNA reads as TGTGCCAGCAGCTTTAGGACACGTCTTTTTAATTCACCCCTCCACTTT.

The J gene is TRBJ1-4, the V gene TRBV3-1 (or the pseudogene TRBV3-2); TRBD1 is a possible D gene (5 bases). The length of the CDR3 is 14 residues. V shed 6 bases and J shed 2 bases, with 10 bases lying between them. Germline CDR1 and CDR2: LGHDT and YNNKEL (reference sequence). The CDR3 region has the DNA TGTGCCAGCAGTTCAAGGGGTACTAATGAAAAACTGTTTTTT. Translated, it gives CASSSRGTNEKLFF.

The chain recombines TRBV9 with TRBJ2-2, with 8 bases fitting TRBD1. V shed 3 bases, J shed 4 bases, and the junction held 11 bases outside the gene matches. This CDR3 is built from 17 residues. Germline V lookup: CDR1 SGDLS, CDR2 YYNGEE. CDR3 sequence (DNA): TGTGCCAGCAGCGGTGTGGCAGGGGGCGAGGGCACCGGGGAGCTGTTTTTT. Translating gives CASSGVAGGEGTGELFF. The whole variable domain, filled in from reference TRBV9 and TRBJ2-2, reads DSGVTQTPKHLITATGQRVTLRCSPRSGDLSVYWYQQSLDQGLQFLIQYYNGEERAKGNILERFSAQQFPDLHSELNLSSLELGDSALYFCASSGVAGGEGTGELFFGEGSRLTVL.

This chain joins TRBV25-1 and TRBJ2-2; possibly TRBD2 for D (5 bases). This CDR3 has 12 residues. Germline V gene lookup returns CDR1 MGHDK and CDR2 SYGVNS. The germline V and J ends were trimmed by 7 bases and 6 bases, with 9 bases remaining between them. Here the CDR3 reads CASKHGAGELFF. The CDR3 nucleotides read TGTGCCAGCAAACACGGGGCCGGGGAGCTGTTTTTT.

Concerning this clone: At one end, the junction sequence differs from germline, possibly due to a read error. This chain joins TRBV7-8 and TRBJ1-2; a weak D match, TRBD1 (6 bases). This CDR3 region has 13 residues. Germline V gene lookup returns CDR1 SGHVS and CDR2 FQNEAQ. As DNA, the CDR3 is TGTGCCAGCAGCCACGACAGGAACTATGGCTACACTTTC. The encoded protein is CASSHDRNYGYTF.